This is a list of T cell receptor beta chains from one sample in a study of regulatory T cells in long-lasting Graves disease. One entry per CDR3 protein results from TCRdb running MiXCR on the multiplex PCR reads. The sample holds some 420,000 distinct CDR3 sequences, approximately 22% seen once. The sequencing used peripheral blood mononuclear cells (PBMCs), collected when the disease was refractory, from a patient treated with antithyroid drugs. The receptors come from a female donor with Graves disease. Each CDR3 is given with its conserved first and last residue. The order of the fields is D gene, V gene, clone size, J gene, CDR3 DNA, CDR3 protein. A D gene is named only where the DNA matches it firmly. A clone size is listed for some rows: how often the clone was seen (once, few, many), or a class if it is expanded.

D gene: -; V gene: TRBV6-2/TRBV6-3; clone size: few; J gene: TRBJ2-1; CDR3 DNA: TGTGCCAGCAGTTACGACCTCTTGTGGGGTAGCTCCTACAATGAGCAGTTCTTC; CDR3 protein: CASSYDLLWGSSYNEQFF
D gene: -; V gene: TRBV6-5; clone size: many; J gene: TRBJ2-7; CDR3 DNA: TGTGCCAGCAGTTACTCGGACGAGCAGTACTTC; CDR3 protein: CASSYSDEQYF
D gene: -; V gene: TRBV30; clone size: few; J gene: TRBJ1-6; CDR3 DNA: TGTGCCTGGAGGGTGACCAAGCCCTATAATTCACCCCTCCACTTT; CDR3 protein: CAWRVTKPYNSPLHF
D gene: TRBD2; V gene: TRBV29-1; clone size: few; J gene: TRBJ2-7; CDR3 DNA: TGCAGCGTTGTCGGACTAGCGGGAGACGAGCAGTACTTC; CDR3 protein: CSVVGLAGDEQYF
D gene: -; V gene: TRBV6-2/TRBV6-3; clone size: many; J gene: TRBJ1-2; CDR3 DNA: TGTGCCAGCTGTTTGGGGGCGGAGATCTATGGCTACACCTTC; CDR3 protein: CASCLGAEIYGYTF
D gene: TRBD2; V gene: TRBV6-1; clone size: -; J gene: TRBJ2-7; CDR3 DNA: TGTGCCAGCACCTCAGGGTTAGCGGGATTCTACGAGCAGTACTTC; CDR3 protein: CASTSGLAGFYEQYF
D gene: -; V gene: TRBV18; clone size: few; J gene: TRBJ2-3; CDR3 DNA: TGTGCCAGCTCACCTGGTTGGGCAGATACGCAGTATTTT; CDR3 protein: CASSPGWADTQYF
D gene: -; V gene: TRBV7-9; clone size: -; J gene: TRBJ2-5; CDR3 DNA: TGTGCCAGCAGCTTAGGGGCAATCCGGGGGGCGTACCAAGAGACCCAGTACTTC; CDR3 protein: CASSLGAIRGAYQETQYF
D gene: -; V gene: TRBV4-1; clone size: -; J gene: TRBJ1-5; CDR3 DNA: TGCGCCAGCAGCCAAGAGGGGCCAGCCCCCAGCAATCAGCCCCAGCATTTT; CDR3 protein: CASSQEGPAPSNQPQHF
D gene: TRBD1; V gene: TRBV10-3; clone size: -; J gene: TRBJ1-2; CDR3 DNA: TGTGCCACTTCCCGGGACAGGGATGGCTACACCTTC; CDR3 protein: CATSRDRDGYTF
D gene: -; V gene: TRBV2; clone size: few; J gene: TRBJ2-3; CDR3 DNA: TGTGCCAGCAGTGATATGGGGTGGGGTAGCACAGATACGCAGTATTTT; CDR3 protein: CASSDMGWGSTDTQYF
D gene: -; V gene: TRBV7-2; clone size: -; J gene: TRBJ1-5; CDR3 DNA: TGTGCCACCAGAAATAGCAATCAGCCCCAGCATTTT; CDR3 protein: CATRNSNQPQHF
D gene: -; V gene: TRBV7-2; clone size: many; J gene: TRBJ1-1; CDR3 DNA: TGTGCCAGCAGCTCCGACAGTGATGAAGCTTTCTTT; CDR3 protein: CASSSDSDEAFF
D gene: -; V gene: TRBV5-1; clone size: -; J gene: TRBJ2-4; CDR3 DNA: TGCGCCAGCAGCCAGCCGACAGGAGGGCAAAACATTCAGTACTTC; CDR3 protein: CASSQPTGGQNIQYF
D gene: -; V gene: TRBV12-3/TRBV12-4; clone size: many; J gene: TRBJ1-1; CDR3 DNA: TGTGCCAGCAGTTTCACAGGGAGGAACACTGAAGCTTTCTTT; CDR3 protein: CASSFTGRNTEAFF
D gene: TRBD2; V gene: TRBV5-1; clone size: few; J gene: TRBJ2-7; CDR3 DNA: TGCGCCAGCAGCGACCCTCTGCGCGGGGGGGACTACGAGCAGTACTTC; CDR3 protein: CASSDPLRGGDYEQYF
D gene: -; V gene: TRBV27; clone size: once; J gene: TRBJ1-3; CDR3 DNA: TGTGCCAGCAGGGTTGGAGGGGGAAACACTATATATTTT; CDR3 protein: CASRVGGGNTIYF
D gene: TRBD1; V gene: TRBV7-9; clone size: many; J gene: TRBJ1-2; CDR3 DNA: TGTGCCATTCAGGGGGGAGACTATGGCTACACCTTC; CDR3 protein: CAIQGGDYGYTF
D gene: -; V gene: TRBV13; clone size: -; J gene: TRBJ2-7; CDR3 DNA: TGTGCCAGCAGCTTCGGGGGCAACTACGAGCAGTACTTC; CDR3 protein: CASSFGGNYEQYF
D gene: -; V gene: TRBV20-1; clone size: -; J gene: TRBJ1-4; CDR3 DNA: TGCAGTGCTATAGCAGGTGGGGGGGGTGAAAAACTGTTTTTT; CDR3 protein: CSAIAGGGGEKLFF
D gene: -; V gene: TRBV20-1; clone size: few; J gene: TRBJ1-2; CDR3 DNA: TGCAGTGCTAGAGAGGTTGCGGGGGGACATGGCTACACCTTC; CDR3 protein: CSAREVAGGHGYTF
D gene: -; V gene: TRBV6-1; clone size: many; J gene: TRBJ1-1; CDR3 DNA: TGTGCCAGCAGTGCTACCGGGGCCAGCGAGAACACTGAAGCTTTCTTT; CDR3 protein: CASSATGASENTEAFF
D gene: TRBD1; V gene: TRBV6-1; clone size: many; J gene: TRBJ2-7; CDR3 DNA: TGTGCCAGCACCCCAGTGTGGACAGGGTCCTACGAGCAGTACTTC; CDR3 protein: CASTPVWTGSYEQYF
D gene: TRBD1; V gene: TRBV12-3/TRBV12-4; clone size: many; J gene: TRBJ1-1; CDR3 DNA: TGTGCCAGCAGTTTAGGTAGGGAGACAGGGGCTACTGAAGCTTTCTTT; CDR3 protein: CASSLGRETGATEAFF
D gene: TRBD1; V gene: TRBV28; clone size: many; J gene: TRBJ1-5; CDR3 DNA: TGTGCCAGCAGGCAACCACAGGGGAGCAATCAGCCCCAGCATTTT; CDR3 protein: CASRQPQGSNQPQHF
D gene: -; V gene: TRBV12-3/TRBV12-4; clone size: many; J gene: TRBJ2-4; CDR3 DNA: TGTGCCAGCAGTTTAGGACAGGACATTCAGTACTTC; CDR3 protein: CASSLGQDIQYF
D gene: TRBD2; V gene: TRBV20-1; clone size: few; J gene: TRBJ2-7; CDR3 DNA: TGCAGTGCTAGGGAGGCCCTGGGGGGGTCCTACGAGCAGTACTTC; CDR3 protein: CSAREALGGSYEQYF
D gene: -; V gene: TRBV2; clone size: -; J gene: TRBJ2-1; CDR3 DNA: TGTGCCAGCAGGCCGGGACATTTCGGGTTCCATGAGCAGTTCTTC; CDR3 protein: CASRPGHFGFHEQFF
D gene: -; V gene: TRBV2; clone size: many; J gene: TRBJ1-4; CDR3 DNA: TGTGCCATCACCCGGGACACCTCAACTAATGAAAAACTGTTTTTT; CDR3 protein: CAITRDTSTNEKLFF
D gene: -; V gene: TRBV6-1; clone size: -; J gene: TRBJ1-4; CDR3 DNA: TGTGCCAGCAGTCCAAGGACAGCTGATGAAAAACTGTTTTTT; CDR3 protein: CASSPRTADEKLFF
D gene: -; V gene: TRBV28; clone size: -; J gene: TRBJ1-1; CDR3 DNA: TGTGCCAGCAGTTGGAAGTTACTCCGGAAATTGAGCACTGAAGCTTTCTTT; CDR3 protein: CASSWKLLRKLSTEAFF
D gene: -; V gene: TRBV29-1; clone size: -; J gene: TRBJ1-2; CDR3 DNA: TGCAGCGCGCTCGGGATAAACCTTAACTATGGCTACACCTTC; CDR3 protein: CSALGINLNYGYTF
D gene: -; V gene: TRBV24-1; clone size: many; J gene: TRBJ1-1; CDR3 DNA: TGTGCCACCAGTTCCTGGGGCCAGTTGAACACTGAAGCTTTCTTT; CDR3 protein: CATSSWGQLNTEAFF
D gene: -; V gene: TRBV7-9; clone size: -; J gene: TRBJ1-1; CDR3 DNA: TGTGCCAGCAGCCGAGGGACCGAGAACACTGAAGCTTTCTTT; CDR3 protein: CASSRGTENTEAFF
D gene: -; V gene: TRBV2; clone size: many; J gene: TRBJ1-5; CDR3 DNA: TGTGCCAGCAGTGCAGGGGATAGAGGCAATCAGCCCCAGCATTTT; CDR3 protein: CASSAGDRGNQPQHF
D gene: -; V gene: TRBV6-2/TRBV6-3; clone size: -; J gene: TRBJ1-4; CDR3 DNA: TGTGCCAGCAGATTTCGGGGTGAAAAACTGTTTTTT; CDR3 protein: CASRFRGEKLFF
D gene: -; V gene: TRBV13; clone size: -; J gene: TRBJ1-5; CDR3 DNA: TGTGCCAGCAGCTTAGGCCTACCTTCCAATCAGCCCCAGCATTTT; CDR3 protein: CASSLGLPSNQPQHF
D gene: -; V gene: TRBV29-1; clone size: many; J gene: TRBJ1-1; CDR3 DNA: TGCAGCGGAACCAACCGCGGGGACACTGAAGCTTTCTTT; CDR3 protein: CSGTNRGDTEAFF
D gene: TRBD1; V gene: TRBV6-1; clone size: few; J gene: TRBJ2-2; CDR3 DNA: TGTGCCAGCAGTCACCCGGGACAGGGGAACACCGGGGAGCTGTTTTTT; CDR3 protein: CASSHPGQGNTGELFF
D gene: -; V gene: TRBV27; clone size: -; J gene: TRBJ1-2; CDR3 DNA: TGTGCCAGCAGTTTTGGGGCGCCGAACTATGGCTACACCTTC; CDR3 protein: CASSFGAPNYGYTF